This passage covers 12 T cell receptor beta chains from one sample sequenced in a study of blood T cells in healthy people across ages. PCR was performed a second time for about 7 to 11 cycles using a sample-barcoded 5' primer and a J-beta primer mix. TCRdb processed the 5' RACE reads anew with MiXCR; each CDR3 protein has one entry. The data show about 680,000 distinct CDR3 sequences, with more than 40% seen just once and roughly 30% held by the top ten. Source material: blood. The receptors come from a woman in her fifties or sixties in good health.

V gene TRBV29-1 combines with J gene TRBJ2-1; possibly TRBD2 for D (5 bases). Germline CDR1 and CDR2: SQVTM and ANQGSEA. There are 15 residues in the CDR3. Trimming left V 1 base short and J 8 bases short, with 18 bases between. DNA of the CDR3: TGCAGCGTTGAAGCCCGCCTCACAGCGGTCCATGAGCAGTTCTTC. Translation gives CSVEARLTAVHEQFF.

The V and J genes are TRBV6-1 and TRBJ2-6; TRBD1 might be the D (5 bases). The CDR3 covers 13 residues. CDR1 is MNHNS, CDR2 SASEGT, per germline. The V end was cut by 6 bases, the J end by 2 bases, with 5 bases between. The chain's CDR3 is CASRDTGANVLTF. CDR3 nucleotide sequence: TGTGCCAGCAGGGACACTGGGGCCAACGTCCTGACTTTC.

The genes are TRBV20-1 and TRBJ2-5; TRBD1 is a possible D gene (6 bases). Trimming cost V 6 bases and J 2 bases, with 13 bases left between them. Looked up from germline, CDR1 is DFQATT and CDR2 is SNEGSKA (reference sequence). The CDR3 runs to 13 residues. DNA for the CDR3: TGCAGTGCAGACAGGACGGGACAAGAGACCCAGTACTTC. It specifies CSADRTGQETQYF.

The chain is built from TRBV30 and TRBJ2-5; D ambiguous. The CDR3 is 14 amino acids. V was cut by 4 bases and J by 2 bases, with 14 bases left in between. CDR1 GTSNPN and CDR2 SVGIG come from the germline V gene (reference sequence). CDR3 sequence: CAWKPRGWQETQYF. CDR3 DNA: TGTGCCTGGAAACCCCGCGGCTGGCAAGAGACCCAGTACTTC. Filled out from reference TRBV30 and TRBJ2-5, the complete variable domain reads SQTIHQWPATLVQPVGSPLSLECTVEGTSNPNLYWYRQAAGRGLQLLFYSVGIGQISSEVPQNLSASRPQDRQFILSSKKLLLSDSGFYLCAWKPRGWQETQYFGPGTRLLVL.

The J gene is TRBJ2-7, the V gene TRBV20-1; D remains unclear. This CDR3 contains 13 residues. Germline CDR1 DFQATT, CDR2 SNEGSKA (reference sequence). Trimming shortened V by 0 bases and J by 2 bases, and 8 bases separated the two germline ends. The CDR3 sequence is CSARDKETYEQYF. The CDR3 DNA follows: TGCAGTGCTAGAGACAAGGAGACCTACGAGCAGTACTTC.

The chain links TRBV5-1 to TRBJ1-2; 9 bases line up with TRBD1. Germline V gives CDR1 SGHRS, CDR2 YFSETQ. V gave up 4 bases and J gave up 5 bases; unmatched junction bases: 18. The CDR3 totals 18 residues. The CDR3 region has the DNA TGCGCCAGCAGCCGACAGGGGGGAGACCCCTATGGTGTTTATGGCTACACCTTC. This encodes CASSRQGGDPYGVYGYTF.

The V gene is TRBV20-1, the J gene TRBJ2-7; TRBD1 aligns across 8 bases. Germline V CDR1 and CDR2: DFQATT, SNEGSKA (reference sequence). V trimming: 3 bases; J trimming: 2 bases; junction bases outside the gene matches: 9. The CDR3 totals 15 residues. This CDR3 reads CSASNRDRTTYEQYF. The DNA of the CDR3 is TGCAGTGCTAGTAACCGGGACAGGACAACCTACGAGCAGTACTTC.

CDR3 sequence (DNA): TGTGCCTCAACCCCCGGGACCACCACTTACGAGCAGTACTTC. It yields the protein CASTPGTTTYEQYF. The chain has TRBV7-2 and TRBJ2-7; D is possibly TRBD1 or TRBD2 (5 bases each). Germline V gene sequence: CDR1 SGHTA, CDR2 FQGNSA. Trimming removed 11 bases at V and 4 bases at J, with 21 bases between. The CDR3 is made up of 14 amino acids.

This clonotype was found many times. The rearrangement joins TRBV3-1 to TRBJ2-1; D unclear. CDR1 and CDR2 (germline): LGHDT, YNNKEL (reference sequence). There are 14 residues in the CDR3. V dropped 1 base and J dropped 9 bases, with 13 bases sitting between them. Written as DNA, the CDR3 is TGTGCCAGCAGCCAAGTCCCCTGGAGTGGTGAGCAGTTCTTC. Translation: CASSQVPWSGEQFF.

This sequence joins TRBV11-2 and TRBJ2-1; the D gene is possibly TRBD2 (6 bases). Germline CDR1 SGHAT, CDR2 FQNNGV. CDR3 length: 17 residues. Trimming removed 1 base from V and 0 bases from J, with 13 bases in between. CDR3 residues: CASSLVSGLSSYNEQFF. The CDR3 nucleotides read TGTGCCAGCAGCTTAGTTAGCGGACTAAGCTCCTACAATGAGCAGTTCTTC.

The chain is built from TRBV28 and TRBJ1-5; D uncertain. V lost 2 bases and J lost 0, with 5 bases in between. CDR3 length: 14 amino acids. Germline V gene lookup returns CDR1 MDHEN and CDR2 SYDVKM. CDR3 protein: CASSLPNSNQPQHF. In DNA form, the CDR3 reads TGTGCCAGCAGTTTACCAAATAGCAATCAGCCCCAGCATTTT.

The genes are TRBV7-2 and TRBJ2-7, with TRBD1 matching 10 bases. The CDR3 sequence is 17 residues long. The V gene's germline CDR1 is SGHTA and CDR2 FQGNSA. Germline trimming cut 5 bases from V and 7 bases from J; bases unmatched to any gene: 17. In DNA, the CDR3 is TGTGCCAGCAGCCTCCTAGGTGGGGGACAGGGGACCAATGAGCAGTACTTC. It translates to CASSLLGGGQGTNEQYF.